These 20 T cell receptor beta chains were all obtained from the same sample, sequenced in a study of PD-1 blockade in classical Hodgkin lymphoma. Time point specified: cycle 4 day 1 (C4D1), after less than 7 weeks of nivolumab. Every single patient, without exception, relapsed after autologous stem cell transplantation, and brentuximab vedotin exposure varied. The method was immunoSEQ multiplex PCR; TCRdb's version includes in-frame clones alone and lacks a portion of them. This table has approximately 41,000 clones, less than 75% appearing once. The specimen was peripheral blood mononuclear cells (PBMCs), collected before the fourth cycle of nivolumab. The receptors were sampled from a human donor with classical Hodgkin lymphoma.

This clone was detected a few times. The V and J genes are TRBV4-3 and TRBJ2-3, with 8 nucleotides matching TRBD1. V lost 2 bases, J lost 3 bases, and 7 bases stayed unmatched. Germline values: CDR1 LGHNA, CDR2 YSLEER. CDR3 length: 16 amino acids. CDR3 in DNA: TGCGCCAGCAGCCAACTCTTTGGACAGGGAACAGATACGCAGTATTTT. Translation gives CASSQLFGQGTDTQYF.

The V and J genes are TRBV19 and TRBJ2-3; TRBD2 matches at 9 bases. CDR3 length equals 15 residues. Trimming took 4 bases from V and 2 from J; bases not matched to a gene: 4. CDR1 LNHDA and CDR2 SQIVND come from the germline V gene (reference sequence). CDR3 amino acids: CASSTLAGDTDTQYF. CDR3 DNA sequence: TGTGCCAGTAGTACATTAGCGGGAGACACAGATACGCAGTATTTT.

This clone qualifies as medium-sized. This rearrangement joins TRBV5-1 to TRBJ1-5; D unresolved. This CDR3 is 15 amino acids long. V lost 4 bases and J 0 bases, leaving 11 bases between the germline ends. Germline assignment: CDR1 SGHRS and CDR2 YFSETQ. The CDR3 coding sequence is TGCGCCAGCAGCCAAGAAGGATTTAGCAATCAGCCCCAGCATTTT. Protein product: CASSQEGFSNQPQHF. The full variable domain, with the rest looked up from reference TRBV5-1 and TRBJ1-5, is KAGVTQTPRYLIKTRGQQVTLSCSPISGHRSVSWYQQTPGQGLQFLFEYFSETQRNKGNFPGRFSGRQFSNSRSEMNVSTLELGDSALYLCASSQEGFSNQPQHFGDGTRLSIL.

CDR3 region: CASSLSKGGYTF. CDR3 coding DNA: TGTGCCAGCAGCTTGTCTAAGGGCGGCTACACCTTC. The gene calls are TRBV5-8 and TRBJ1-2; no definite D call. V was shortened by 1 base and J by 8 bases, with 9 bases between the two germline ends. The CDR3 sequence is 12 residues long. Germline CDR1 and CDR2: SGHTS and YDEGEE.

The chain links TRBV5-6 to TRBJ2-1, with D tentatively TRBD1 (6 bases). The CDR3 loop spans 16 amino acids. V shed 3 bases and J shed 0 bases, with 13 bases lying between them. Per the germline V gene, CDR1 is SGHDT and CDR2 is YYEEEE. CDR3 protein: CASSSLQGPSYNEQFF. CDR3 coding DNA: TGTGCCAGCAGCTCCCTACAGGGCCCCTCCTACAATGAGCAGTTCTTC.

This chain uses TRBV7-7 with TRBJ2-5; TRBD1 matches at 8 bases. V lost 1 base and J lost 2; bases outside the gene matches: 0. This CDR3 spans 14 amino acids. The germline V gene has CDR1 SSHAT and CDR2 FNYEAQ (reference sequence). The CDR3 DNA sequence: TGTGCCAGCAGCTTAGACAGGGGGCAAGAGACCCAGTACTTC. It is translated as CASSLDRGQETQYF. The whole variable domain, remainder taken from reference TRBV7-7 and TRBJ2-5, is GAGVSQSPRYKVTKRGQDVTLRCDPISSHATLYWYQQALGQGPEFLTYFNYEAQPDKSGLPSDRFSAERPEGSISTLTIQRTEQRDSAMYRCASSLDRGQETQYFGPGTRLLVL.

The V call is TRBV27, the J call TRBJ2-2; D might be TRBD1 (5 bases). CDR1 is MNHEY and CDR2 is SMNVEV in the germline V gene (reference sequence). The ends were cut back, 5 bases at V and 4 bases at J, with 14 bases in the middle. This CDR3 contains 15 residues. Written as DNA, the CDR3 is TGTGCCAGCAGTCTAAGACTCAGGGCCACCGGGGAGCTGTTTTTT. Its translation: CASSLRLRATGELFF.

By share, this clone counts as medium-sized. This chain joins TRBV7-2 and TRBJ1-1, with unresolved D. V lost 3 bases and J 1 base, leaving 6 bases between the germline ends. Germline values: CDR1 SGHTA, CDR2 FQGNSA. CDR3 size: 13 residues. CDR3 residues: CASSFDWNTEAFF. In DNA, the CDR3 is TGTGCCAGCAGCTTTGATTGGAACACTGAAGCTTTCTTT.

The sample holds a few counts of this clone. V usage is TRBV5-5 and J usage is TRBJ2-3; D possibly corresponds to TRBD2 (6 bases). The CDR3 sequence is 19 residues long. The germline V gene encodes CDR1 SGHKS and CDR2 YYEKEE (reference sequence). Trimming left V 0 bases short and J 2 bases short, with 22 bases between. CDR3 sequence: CASSLVFALLGGATDTQYF. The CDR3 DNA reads TGTGCCAGCAGCTTGGTCTTCGCTCTTTTGGGGGGTGCCACAGATACGCAGTATTTT.

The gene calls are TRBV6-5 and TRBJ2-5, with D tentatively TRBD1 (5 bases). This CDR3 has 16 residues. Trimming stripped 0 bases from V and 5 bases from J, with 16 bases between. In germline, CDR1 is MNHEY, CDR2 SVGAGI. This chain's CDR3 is CASSYSRQFDRETQYF. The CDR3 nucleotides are TGTGCCAGCAGTTACTCGCGACAGTTCGACCGGGAGACCCAGTACTTC.

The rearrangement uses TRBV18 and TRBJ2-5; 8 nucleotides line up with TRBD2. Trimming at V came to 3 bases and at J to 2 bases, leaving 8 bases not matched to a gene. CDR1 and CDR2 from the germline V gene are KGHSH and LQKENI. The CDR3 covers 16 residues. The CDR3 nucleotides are TGTGCCAGCTCACCCCTCCCGCTAGCGGGTCAAGAGACCCAGTACTTC. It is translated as CASSPLPLAGQETQYF.

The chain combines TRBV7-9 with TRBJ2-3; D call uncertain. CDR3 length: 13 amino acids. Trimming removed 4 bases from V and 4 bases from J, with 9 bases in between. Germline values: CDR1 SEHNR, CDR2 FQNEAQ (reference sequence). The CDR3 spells CASSSTRADTQYF. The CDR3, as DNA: TGTGCCAGCAGCTCCACGCGAGCAGATACGCAGTATTTT. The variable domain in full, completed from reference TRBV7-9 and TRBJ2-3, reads DTGVSQNPRHKITKRGQNVTFRCDPISEHNRLYWYRQTLGQGPEFLTYFQNEAQLEKSRLLSDRFSAERPKGSFSTLEIQRTEQGDSAMYLCASSSTRADTQYFGPGTRLTVL.

CDR3 in amino acids: CASSLGDRSLNEKLFF. The CDR3 region has the DNA TGTGCCAGCAGCTTAGGAGACAGGTCTCTTAATGAAAAACTGTTTTTT. The rearrangement uses TRBV7-3 and TRBJ1-4; tentatively, D is TRBD1 (6 bases). Germline V gives CDR1 SGHTA, CDR2 FQGTGA. The V end was cut by 2 bases, the J end by 4 bases, with 14 bases between. This CDR3 is built from 16 residues.

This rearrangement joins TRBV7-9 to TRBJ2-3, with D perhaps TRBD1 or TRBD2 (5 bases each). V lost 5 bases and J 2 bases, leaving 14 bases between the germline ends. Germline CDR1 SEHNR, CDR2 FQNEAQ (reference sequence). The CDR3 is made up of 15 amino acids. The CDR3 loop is CASSRDGMNTDTQYF. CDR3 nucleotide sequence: TGTGCCAGCAGCCGGGACGGTATGAACACAGATACGCAGTATTTT.

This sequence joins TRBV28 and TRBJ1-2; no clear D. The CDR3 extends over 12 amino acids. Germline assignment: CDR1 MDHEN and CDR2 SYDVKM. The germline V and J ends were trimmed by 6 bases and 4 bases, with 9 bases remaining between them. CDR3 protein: CASSVSLYGYTF. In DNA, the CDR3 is TGTGCCAGCAGCGTTTCCCTCTATGGCTACACCTTC.

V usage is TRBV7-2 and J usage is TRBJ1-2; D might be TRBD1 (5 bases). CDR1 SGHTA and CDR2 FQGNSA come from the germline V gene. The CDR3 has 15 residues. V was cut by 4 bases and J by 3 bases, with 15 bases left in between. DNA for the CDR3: TGTGCCAGCAGCTCGCCGGACTGGGGCTACTATGGCTACACCTTC. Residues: CASSSPDWGYYGYTF.

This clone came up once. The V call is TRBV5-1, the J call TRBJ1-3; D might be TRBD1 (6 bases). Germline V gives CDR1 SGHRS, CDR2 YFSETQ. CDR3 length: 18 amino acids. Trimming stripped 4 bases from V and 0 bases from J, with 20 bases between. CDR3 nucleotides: TGCGCCAGCAGCCCCGAGGCGGGGGGCCGAAGCTCTGGAAACACCATATATTTT. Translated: CASSPEAGGRSSGNTIYF.

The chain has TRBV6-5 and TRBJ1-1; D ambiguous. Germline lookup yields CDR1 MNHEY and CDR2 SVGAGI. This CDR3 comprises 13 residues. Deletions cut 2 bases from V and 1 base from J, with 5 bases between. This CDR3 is CASSYAQNTEAFF. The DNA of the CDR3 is TGTGCCAGCAGTTACGCGCAGAACACTGAAGCTTTCTTT.

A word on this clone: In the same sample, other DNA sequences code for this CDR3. CDR3 region: CASSPGVNTGELFF. CDR3 nucleotide sequence: TGTGCCAGCTCACCAGGAGTCAACACCGGGGAGCTGTTTTTT. The gene calls are TRBV18 and TRBJ2-2; D not certain. Germline V gene sequence: CDR1 KGHSH, CDR2 LQKENI. V was shortened by 2 bases and J by 2 bases, with 6 bases between the two germline ends. The CDR3 has 14 residues.

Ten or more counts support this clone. CDR3 in amino acids: CASSLGQPYEQYF. The CDR3 DNA follows: TGTGCCAGCAGTTTAGGGCAGCCCTACGAGCAGTACTTC. V and J are TRBV28 and TRBJ2-7, with D unresolved. Germline V gene sequence: CDR1 MDHEN, CDR2 SYDVKM. The CDR3 runs to 13 residues. V was cut by 2 bases and J by 2 bases, with 7 bases left in between. The full variable domain, in which reference TRBV28 and TRBJ2-7 provide the parts outside the CDR3, is DVKVTQSSRYLVKRTGEKVFLECVQDMDHENMFWYRQDPGLGLRLIYFSYDVKMKEKGDIPEGYSVSREKKERFSLILESASTNQTSMYLCASSLGQPYEQYFGPGTRLTVT.